This passage covers 14 T cell receptor beta chains from one sample sequenced in a study of blood T cell repertoires in COVID-19 (dated by TCRdb to the early 2020s). The library came from the immunoSEQ multiplex PCR assay. The table comes from immuneACCESS by way of TCRdb, which keeps in-frame sequences with V and J called. Part of the clones is missing from these tables; in studies checked, under half for an unresolved V gene and the rest for unknown reasons. This sample has under 85,000 clones in its table, and around 83% of those were observed once. Under 6% of the sample lies in the top ten. Sequenced input: peripheral blood. The source of these receptors is an older man with acute or convalescent COVID-19.

The gene calls are TRBV6-2 or TRBV6-3 and TRBJ2-2; TRBD1 matches at 11 bases. The CDR3 extends over 17 amino acids. Germline trimming cut 4 bases from V and 4 bases from J; bases unmatched to any gene: 8. Per germline, CDR1 MNHEY and CDR2 SVGEGT. The CDR3 sequence is CASSFSRGTGGTGELFF. The CDR3 nucleotides are TGTGCCAGCAGTTTCTCACGCGGGACAGGGGGCACCGGGGAGCTGTTTTTT.

V gene TRBV4-1 combines with J gene TRBJ1-5, with 10 bases that match TRBD1. This CDR3 contains 15 residues. V gave up 4 bases and J gave up 4 bases; unmatched junction bases: 4. Germline loops: CDR1 MGHRA, CDR2 YSYEKL. CDR3 amino acids: CASSLEGQGNQPQHF. The DNA for the CDR3 is TGCGCCAGCAGCCTAGAGGGACAGGGGAATCAGCCCCAGCATTTT.

The V and J genes are TRBV7-2 and TRBJ2-1, with TRBD2 matching over 8 bases. The CDR3 has 16 amino acids. Germline V gene data show CDR1 as SGHTA and CDR2 as FQGNSA. With 2 bases clipped from V and 7 bases from J, the junction kept 10 bases outside the gene matches. CDR3 region: CASSLLTGGKGNEQFF. For the CDR3, the DNA is TGTGCCAGCAGCTTACTCACGGGGGGGAAAGGAAATGAGCAGTTCTTC.

The chain recombines TRBV24-1 with TRBJ2-7; 7 bases line up with TRBD1. From germline, CDR1 is KGHDR and CDR2 SFDVKD. V shed 5 bases, J shed 2 bases, and the junction held 5 bases outside the gene matches. The CDR3 contains 14 residues. CDR3 residues: CATSATGSTYEQYF. For the CDR3, the DNA is TGTGCCACCAGTGCGACAGGGAGTACCTACGAGCAGTACTTC.

V and J are TRBV5-4 and TRBJ1-2; D not certain. Germline V CDR1 and CDR2: SGHNT, YYREEE (reference sequence). This CDR3 comprises 14 residues. V was pared by 2 bases and J by 3 bases, with 11 bases between. The CDR3 sequence: CASSFSWGDYGYTF. The CDR3 bases are TGTGCCAGCAGCTTCTCTTGGGGAGACTATGGCTACACCTTC.

In this sample, this clone turned up a few times. The gene calls are TRBV7-2 and TRBJ1-4; 7 nucleotides align to TRBD1. The CDR3 consists of 15 residues. CDR1 is SGHTA, CDR2 FQGNSA, per germline. V gave up 2 bases and J gave up 1 base; unmatched junction bases: 1. The CDR3 DNA is TGTGCCAGCAGCTTACGACAGGGAACTAATGAAAAACTGTTTTTT. Residues: CASSLRQGTNEKLFF.

The chain employs TRBV6-5 and TRBJ2-5; no clear D gene. This CDR3 spans 12 amino acids. With 10 bases removed from V and 1 base from J, the gap between germline ends came to 10 bases. Germline V gene data show CDR1 as MNHEY and CDR2 as SVGAGI. Written as DNA, the CDR3 is TGTGCCACCCGACAAACCCAAGAGACCCAGTACTTC. This codes for CATRQTQETQYF.

The chain carries TRBV7-2 and TRBJ2-3; 8 nucleotides align to TRBD2. Trimming at V came to 4 bases and at J to 6 bases, leaving 9 bases not matched to a gene. The CDR3 sequence is 15 residues long. Germline V CDR1 and CDR2: SGHTA, FQGNSA. The DNA for the CDR3 is TGTGCCAGCAGCTCAACCGGGGGGGCCCTTGATACGCAGTATTTT. It yields the protein CASSSTGGALDTQYF.

The chain employs TRBV18 and TRBJ1-5, with D perhaps matching TRBD1 (6 bases). Germline CDR1 and CDR2: KGHSH and LQKENI. CDR3 size: 15 residues. V was shortened by 2 bases and J by 1 base, with 9 bases between the two germline ends. The CDR3 region is CASSPAGASNQPQHF. In DNA form, the CDR3 reads TGTGCCAGCTCACCAGCAGGGGCGAGCAATCAGCCCCAGCATTTT.

V is TRBV27 and J is TRBJ2-1, with D unclear. Trimming left V 8 bases short and J 9 bases short, with 20 bases between. The CDR3 consists of 14 residues. In germline, CDR1 is MNHEY, CDR2 SMNVEV (reference sequence). CDR3 sequence: CASSGTRPPLEQFF. The CDR3 DNA sequence: TGTGCCAGCTCCGGTACGCGGCCCCCTCTTGAGCAGTTCTTC.

The chain is built from TRBV6-1 and TRBJ2-1, with D hard to call. The CDR3 sequence is 13 residues long. The germline CDR1 and CDR2 sequences are MNHNS and SASEGT. V lost 0 bases to trimming and J lost 9 bases, with 9 bases between them. This chain's CDR3 is CASSEAGSGEQFF. Written as DNA, the CDR3 is TGTGCCAGCAGTGAAGCGGGTTCGGGTGAGCAGTTCTTC.

The chain recombines TRBV4-2 with TRBJ2-5; the D is unclear. This CDR3 region has 15 residues. The germline V gene encodes CDR1 LGHNA and CDR2 YNFKEQ. Trimming shortened V by 0 bases and J by 1 base, and 9 bases separated the two germline ends. CDR3 region: CASSQDRGSQETQYF. CDR3 DNA sequence: TGTGCCAGCAGCCAAGACCGCGGCAGCCAAGAGACCCAGTACTTC.

V and J are TRBV10-1 and TRBJ2-1; the D gene is possibly TRBD2 (5 bases). The V end lost 0 bases, the J end lost 1 base, and 7 bases lay between the germline ends. The CDR3 loop spans 15 amino acids. Germline V lookup: CDR1 WNHNN, CDR2 SYGVQD (reference sequence). This CDR3 reads CASSESLVSYNEQFF. The CDR3 bases are TGCGCCAGCAGTGAGTCACTAGTGTCCTACAATGAGCAGTTCTTC.

This chain joins TRBV7-9 and TRBJ2-3, with TRBD2 matching 7 bases. The trim removed 2 bases at V and 2 bases at J, leaving 13 bases unmatched. The CDR3 has 18 residues. Germline values: CDR1 SEHNR, CDR2 FQNEAQ (reference sequence). The CDR3 DNA follows: TGTGCCAGCAGCTTAAATATGGTGGCTAGCGGTCTCACAGATACGCAGTATTTT. This codes for CASSLNMVASGLTDTQYF.